This TCR beta chain was obtained from a study of blood T cell repertoires in COVID-19. Overall study context: COVID-19 samples collected from the United States, Italy and Spain covered acute and convalescent phases.

The table came from immunoSEQ multiplex PCR; TCRdb's copy has only in-frame clones and leaves some out. The sample has about 160,000 clones; around three quarters are singletons. The V gene lost 7 bases and the J gene lost 6 bases, with 18 bases spanning the gap. The CDR3 length is 13 residues. Germline loops: CDR1 GTSNPN, CDR2 SVGIG (reference sequence). The chain has TRBV30 and TRBJ1-2, with a possible D match to TRBD1 (6 bases). Source material: peripheral blood. The clonotype was recovered from a man aged 55-75 years with acute or convalescent COVID-19. CDR3 nucleotide sequence: TGTGCCTTAAACAGGGCTGCGTTGAATGGCTACACCTTC. Protein: CALNRAALNGYTF.